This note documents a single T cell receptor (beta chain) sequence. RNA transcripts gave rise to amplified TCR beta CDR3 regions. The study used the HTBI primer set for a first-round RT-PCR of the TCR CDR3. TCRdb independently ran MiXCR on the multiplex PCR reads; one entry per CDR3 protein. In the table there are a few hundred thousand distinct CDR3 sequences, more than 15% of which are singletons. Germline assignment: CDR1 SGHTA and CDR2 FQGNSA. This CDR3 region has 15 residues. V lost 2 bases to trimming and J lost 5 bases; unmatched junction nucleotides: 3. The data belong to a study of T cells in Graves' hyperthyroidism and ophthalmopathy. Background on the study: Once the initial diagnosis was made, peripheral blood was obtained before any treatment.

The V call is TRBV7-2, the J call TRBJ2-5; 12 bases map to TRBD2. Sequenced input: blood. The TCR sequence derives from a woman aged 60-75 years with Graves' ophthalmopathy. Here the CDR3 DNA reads TGTGCCAGCAGCTTATCCGGGACTAGCGGGGAGACCCAGTACTTC. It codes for CASSLSGTSGETQYF. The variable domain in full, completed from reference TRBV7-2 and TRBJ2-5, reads GAGVSQSPSNKVTEKGKDVELRCDPISGHTALYWYRQSLGQGLEFLIYFQGNSAPDKSGLPSDRFSAERTGGSVSTLTIQRTQQEDSAVYLCASSLSGTSGETQYFGPGTRLLVL.